This section outlines one T cell receptor beta chain sequence together with its context. The antigen remains undetermined. The data stem from a study of cytomegalovirus exposure and HLA in healthy donors. General observations from the study: TCR beta V- and J-gene trimming was later associated with a missense DCLRE1C variant. Rare TCR sequences predominated, though certain public TCRs were found in many donors.

In germline, CDR1 is WNHNN, CDR2 SYGVQD (reference sequence). V lost 5 bases and J lost 6; bases outside the gene matches: 4. CDR3 length equals 13 residues. PCR primers comprised 60 Vbeta and 13 Jbeta primers. Libraries were prepared by immunoSEQ multiplex PCR; TCRdb keeps only in-frame clonotypes and omits some of them. This sample has around 150,000 clones, with around 76% found just once. Sequences were obtained from PBMCs. V is TRBV10-1 and J is TRBJ2-7; 10 positions match TRBD1. The TCR originated in a man aged 18 to 30 in good health and CMV-seronegative. CDR3 amino acids: CASSKGQGGEQYF. For the CDR3, the DNA is TGCGCCAGCAGTAAAGGACAGGGGGGCGAGCAGTACTTC.